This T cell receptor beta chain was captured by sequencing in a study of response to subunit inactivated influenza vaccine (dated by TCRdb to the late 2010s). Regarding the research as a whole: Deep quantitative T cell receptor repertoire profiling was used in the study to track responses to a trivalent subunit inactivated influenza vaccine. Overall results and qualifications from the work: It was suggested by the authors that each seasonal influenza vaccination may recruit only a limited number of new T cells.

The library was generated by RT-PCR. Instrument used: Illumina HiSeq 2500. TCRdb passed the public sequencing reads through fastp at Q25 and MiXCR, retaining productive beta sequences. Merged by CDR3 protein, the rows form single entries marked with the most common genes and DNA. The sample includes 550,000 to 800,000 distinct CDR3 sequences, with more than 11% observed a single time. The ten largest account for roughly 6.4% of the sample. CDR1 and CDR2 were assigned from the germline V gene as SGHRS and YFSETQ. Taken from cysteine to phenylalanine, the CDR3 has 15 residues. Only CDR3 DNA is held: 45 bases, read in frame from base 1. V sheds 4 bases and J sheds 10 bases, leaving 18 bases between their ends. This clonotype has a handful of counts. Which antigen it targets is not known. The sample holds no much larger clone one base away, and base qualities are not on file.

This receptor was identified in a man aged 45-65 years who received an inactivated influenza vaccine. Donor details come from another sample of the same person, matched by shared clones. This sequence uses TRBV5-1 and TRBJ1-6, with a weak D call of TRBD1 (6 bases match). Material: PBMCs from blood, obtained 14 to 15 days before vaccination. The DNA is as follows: TGCGCCAGCAGCCAGGAGGGAACAGGGATATCACCCCTCCACTTT. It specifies CASSQEGTGISPLHF.